This passage covers 7 T cell receptor beta chains from one sample sequenced in a study of cytomegalovirus exposure and HLA in healthy donors. It was with 60 Vbeta and 13 Jbeta primers that the PCR ran. Some clones are missing from TCRdb's copy, which holds only in-frame ones; the method was immunoSEQ multiplex PCR. The table shows about 60,000 clones, with roughly two thirds occurring only once. The sequenced material came from PBMCs. These receptors all come from a man between 45 and 60 years old in good health and CMV-seronegative.

V gene TRBV5-4 combines with J gene TRBJ1-3; weak D call: TRBD1 (6 bases). The CDR3 is made up of 14 amino acids. Per the germline V gene, CDR1 is SGHNT and CDR2 is YYREEE (reference sequence). Trimming cost V 0 bases and J 3 bases, with 7 bases left between them. The CDR3 DNA reads as TGTGCCAGCAGCTTGGGGACAGTTGGAAACACCATATATTTT. It yields the protein CASSLGTVGNTIYF.

The J gene is TRBJ2-2, the V gene TRBV7-3; 9 positions agree with TRBD1. The germline CDR1 and CDR2 sequences are SGHTA and FQGTGA. CDR3 length equals 15 residues. J gave up 5 bases and V 2 bases, and 3 bases lay outside the gene matches. CDR3 sequence (DNA): TGTGCCAGCAGCTTAGAAGGACAGGGGACCGGGGAGCTGTTTTTT. It is translated as CASSLEGQGTGELFF.

The chain combines TRBV5-6 with TRBJ1-5, with a possible D match to TRBD1 (5 bases). Trimming took off 0 bases at V and 2 bases at J, with 9 bases between the two ends. Per germline, CDR1 SGHDT and CDR2 YYEEEE. CDR3 length equals 15 residues. The CDR3 nucleotides read TGTGCCAGCAGCTTGGCCGGGGGAGGCAATCAGCCCCAGCATTTT. Translation: CASSLAGGGNQPQHF.

The chain is built from TRBV30 and TRBJ1-6; the match to TRBD1 covers 9 bases. CDR1 is GTSNPN, CDR2 SVGIG, per germline (reference sequence). The CDR3 is made up of 14 amino acids. V was pared by 5 bases and J by 7 bases, with 6 bases of the junction left unmatched. The CDR3 is CAWYTGTGNSPLHF. In DNA form, the CDR3 reads TGTGCCTGGTATACCGGGACAGGGAATTCACCCCTCCACTTT. The full variable domain, completed using reference TRBV30 and TRBJ1-6, is SQTIHQWPATLVQPVGSPLSLECTVEGTSNPNLYWYRQAAGRGLQLLFYSVGIGQISSEVPQNLSASRPQDRQFILSSKKLLLSDSGFYLCAWYTGTGNSPLHFGNGTRLTVT.

Concerning this clone: At one boundary the junction diverges from the germline segment, which might be a read error. The chain recombines TRBV7-9 with TRBJ1-2; TRBD1 matches at 9 bases. In germline, CDR1 is SEHNR, CDR2 FQNEAQ (reference sequence). The CDR3 is 14 residues long. The CDR3 DNA reads as TGTTCCAGCAGCTTGGGGACAGGGATCTATGGCTACACCTTC. It yields the protein CSSSLGTGIYGYTF.

This clone has only a few counts. The chain couples TRBV5-1 to TRBJ2-5, with 7 positions matching TRBD1. Germline CDR1 is SGHRS and CDR2 is YFSETQ. This CDR3 is built from 14 residues. Trimming at V came to 4 bases and at J to 1 base, leaving 4 bases not matched to a gene. The CDR3 region is CASSPGTVQETQYF. CDR3 DNA: TGCGCCAGCAGCCCTGGGACAGTCCAAGAGACCCAGTACTTC.

The chain couples TRBV5-4 to TRBJ2-3; tentative D call: TRBD2 (6 bases). Germline V gene sequence: CDR1 SGHNT, CDR2 YYREEE (reference sequence). V was clipped by 2 bases and J by 1 base, with 8 bases between them. The CDR3 has 14 amino acids. The CDR3 spells CASSFERGTDTQYF. The CDR3 DNA is TGTGCCAGCAGCTTTGAGCGGGGCACAGATACGCAGTATTTT.